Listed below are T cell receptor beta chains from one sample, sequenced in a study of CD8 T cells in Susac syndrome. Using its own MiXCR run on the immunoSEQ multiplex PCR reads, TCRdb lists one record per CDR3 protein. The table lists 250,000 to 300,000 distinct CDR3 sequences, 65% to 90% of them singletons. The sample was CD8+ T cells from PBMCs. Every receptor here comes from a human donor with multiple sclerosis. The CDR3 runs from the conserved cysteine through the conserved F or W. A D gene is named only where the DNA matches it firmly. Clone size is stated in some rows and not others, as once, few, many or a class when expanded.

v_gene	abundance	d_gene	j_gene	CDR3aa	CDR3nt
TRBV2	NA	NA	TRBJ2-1	CASGATYNEQFF	TGTGCCAGCGGGGCTACCTACAATGAGCAGTTCTTC
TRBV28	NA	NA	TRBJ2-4	CASSLQGEKNIQYF	TGTGCCAGCAGCTTACAGGGCGAGAAAAACATTCAGTACTTC
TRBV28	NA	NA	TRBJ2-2	CASLAKNTGELFF	TGTGCGAGCCTAGCGAAAAACACCGGGGAGCTGTTTTTT
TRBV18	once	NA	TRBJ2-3	CASSPPLEAQYF	TGTGCCAGCTCACCACCGCTGGAGGCGCAGTATTTT
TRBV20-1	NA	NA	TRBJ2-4	CSALSVPIQYF	TGCAGTGCTTTAAGCGTCCCAATTCAGTACTTC
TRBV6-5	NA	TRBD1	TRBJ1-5	CASSRQGGNQPQHF	TGTGCCAGCAGTAGACAGGGAGGCAATCAGCCCCAGCATTTT
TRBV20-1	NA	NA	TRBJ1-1	CSARDVNTEAFF	TGCAGTGCTAGAGATGTGAACACTGAAGCTTTCTTT
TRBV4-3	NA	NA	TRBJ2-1	CASSQDRHHYEQFF	TGCGCCAGCAGCCAAGATCGACATCATTATGAGCAGTTCTTC
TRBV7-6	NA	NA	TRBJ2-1	CASSPRLFLDSPSGGSSYNEQFF	TGTGCCAGCAGCCCCCGACTATTCTTAGACTCGCCTTCGGGCGGTAGCTCCTACAATGAGCAGTTCTTC
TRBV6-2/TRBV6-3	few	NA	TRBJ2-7	CASSYVAGPNYEQYF	TGTGCCAGCAGTTATGTCGCGGGACCCAACTACGAGCAGTACTTC
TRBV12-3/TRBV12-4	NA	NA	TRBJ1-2	CASSLDVTYGYTF	TGTGCCAGCAGTTTAGACGTGACTTATGGCTACACCTTC
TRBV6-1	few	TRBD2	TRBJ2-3	CASNQGWGLAADTQYF	TGTGCCAGCAACCAGGGATGGGGACTAGCAGCAGATACGCAGTATTTT
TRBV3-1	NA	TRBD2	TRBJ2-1	CASSQRGVTYNEQFF	TGTGCCAGCAGCCAACGGGGGGTCACCTACAATGAGCAGTTCTTC
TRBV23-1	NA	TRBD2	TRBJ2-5	CASSLGLAGGPRETQYF	TGCGCCAGCAGCCTGGGACTAGCGGGAGGGCCGCGGGAGACCCAGTACTTC
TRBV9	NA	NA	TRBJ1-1	CASSVGTRDTEAFF	TGTGCCAGCAGCGTAGGGACTAGGGACACTGAAGCTTTCTTT
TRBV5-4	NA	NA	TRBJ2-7	CASSLAREWPYEQYF	TGTGCCAGCAGCTTGGCCAGGGAATGGCCCTACGAGCAGTACTTC
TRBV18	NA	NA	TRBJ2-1	CASSPPMGSYNEQFF	TGTGCCAGCTCACCACCTATGGGCTCCTACAATGAGCAGTTCTTC
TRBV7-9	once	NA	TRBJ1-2	CASHRQVGGLYGYTF	TGTGCCAGTCACCGACAGGTTGGAGGCCTCTATGGCTACACCTTC
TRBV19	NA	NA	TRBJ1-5	CASRDRATSNQPQHF	TGTGCCAGTAGGGATAGGGCCACGAGCAATCAGCCCCAGCATTTT
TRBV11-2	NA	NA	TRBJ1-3	CSSSLVSPGNTIYF	TGTTCCAGCAGCTTAGTGAGCCCTGGGAACACCATATATTTT
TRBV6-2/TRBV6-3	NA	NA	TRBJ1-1	CASSLTPVGTEAFF	TGTGCCAGCAGCTTAACACCAGTGGGCACTGAAGCTTTCTTT
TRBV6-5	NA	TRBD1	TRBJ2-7	CASSDSGGSYEQYF	TGTGCCAGCAGCGACTCAGGGGGCTCCTACGAGCAGTACTTC
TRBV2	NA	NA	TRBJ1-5	CASSDRAAGEPQHF	TGTGCCAGCAGTGACAGGGCCGCGGGGGAGCCCCAGCATTTT
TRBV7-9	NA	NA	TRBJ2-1	CASSSYSGPYPNEQFF	TGTGCCAGCAGCTCCTATAGCGGACCGTACCCCAATGAGCAGTTCTTC
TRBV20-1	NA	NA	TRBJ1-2	CSARGAFRGYTF	TGCAGTGCCCGTGGTGCATTCAGGGGCTACACCTTC
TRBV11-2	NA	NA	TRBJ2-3	CASSQTSSTDTQYF	TGTGCCAGCAGTCAAACGTCCAGCACAGATACGCAGTATTTT
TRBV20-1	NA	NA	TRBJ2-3	CSADPRDSIRVQYF	TGCAGTGCTGACCCCCGGGACTCCATCCGCGTTCAGTATTTT
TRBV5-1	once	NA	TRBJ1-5	CASSLAPGDDRPQHF	TGCGCCAGCAGCTTGGCGCCGGGGGACGATCGGCCCCAGCATTTT
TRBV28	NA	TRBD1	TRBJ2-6	CASSLDRGSGANVLTF	TGTGCCAGCAGTTTAGACAGGGGGTCTGGGGCCAACGTCCTGACTTTC
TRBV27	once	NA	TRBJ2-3	CASSLFGRTDTQYF	TGTGCCAGCAGTTTATTTGGGCGCACAGATACGCAGTATTTT
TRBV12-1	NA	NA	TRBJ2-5	CASSNGTGREQETQYF	TGTGCCAGCAGCAACGGGACAGGGAGGGAACAAGAGACCCAGTACTTC
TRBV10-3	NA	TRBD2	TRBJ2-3	CAISEAGVTFGATDTQYF	TGTGCCATCAGTGAGGCGGGAGTCACCTTTGGGGCCACAGATACGCAGTATTTT
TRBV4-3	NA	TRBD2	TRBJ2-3	CASSQDRTSGISTDTQYF	TGCGCCAGCAGCCAAGATCGAACTAGCGGGATATCTACAGATACGCAGTATTTT
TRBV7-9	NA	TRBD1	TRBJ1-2	CASSIQGAHGYTF	TGTGCCAGCAGCATCCAGGGGGCGCATGGCTACACCTTC
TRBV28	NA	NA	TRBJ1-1	CASSSHPNTEAFF	TGTGCCAGCAGTTCCCATCCTAACACTGAAGCTTTCTTT
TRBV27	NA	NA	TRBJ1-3	CASSTKELGSAGNTIYF	TGTGCCAGCAGCACGAAGGAGTTGGGGTCGGCCGGAAACACCATATATTTT
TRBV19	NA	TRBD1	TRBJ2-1	CASSTRDSLRDEQFF	TGTGCCAGTAGTACTCGGGACAGTCTAAGGGATGAGCAGTTCTTC
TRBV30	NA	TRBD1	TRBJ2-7	CAWIEGTGIYEQYF	TGTGCCTGGATCGAGGGGACAGGGATCTACGAGCAGTACTTC
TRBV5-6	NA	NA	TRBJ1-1	CASSILGGGAEAFF	TGTGCCAGCAGTATCCTGGGGGGAGGCGCTGAAGCTTTCTTT
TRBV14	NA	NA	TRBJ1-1	CASSPTPVLEAFF	TGTGCCAGCAGCCCCACTCCGGTGCTTGAAGCTTTCTTT
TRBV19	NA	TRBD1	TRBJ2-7	CASSITSGTGLNEQYF	TGTGCCAGTAGTATAACCTCCGGGACAGGGCTCAACGAGCAGTACTTC
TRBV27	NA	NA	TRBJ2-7	CASSLSGASYEQYF	TGTGCCAGCAGTTTATCTGGGGCTTCCTACGAGCAGTACTTC
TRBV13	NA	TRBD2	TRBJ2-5	CASSSRLAGVRETQYF	TGTGCCAGCAGCTCACGTTTAGCGGGAGTCAGGGAGACCCAGTACTTC
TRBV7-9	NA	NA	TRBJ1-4	CASSLELQTNEKLFF	TGTGCCAGCAGCTTAGAGCTTCAAACTAATGAAAAACTGTTTTTT
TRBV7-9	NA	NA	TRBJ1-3	CASSLGTISGNTIYF	TGTGCCAGCAGCTTAGGGACAATTTCTGGAAACACCATATATTTT
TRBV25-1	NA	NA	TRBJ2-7	CASSLQGPTKQYF	TGTGCCAGCAGTTTACAGGGTCCTACGAAGCAGTACTTC
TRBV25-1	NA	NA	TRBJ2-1	CASRGPGLGNEQFF	TGTGCCAGCAGGGGTCCGGGATTGGGGAATGAGCAGTTCTTC
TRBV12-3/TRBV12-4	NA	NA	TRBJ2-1	CASSIASPYNEQFF	TGTGCCAGCAGTATAGCATCACCCTACAATGAGCAGTTCTTC
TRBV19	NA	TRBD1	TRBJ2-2	CASRPGTVSGELFF	TGTGCCAGTAGACCCGGGACAGTGTCCGGGGAGCTGTTTTTT
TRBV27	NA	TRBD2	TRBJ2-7	CASSFDLTSGFYEQYF	TGTGCCAGCAGTTTCGATTTGACTAGCGGGTTCTACGAGCAGTACTTC
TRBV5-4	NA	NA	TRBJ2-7	CASSCGSYEQYF	TGTGCCAGCAGCTGCGGCAGTTACGAGCAGTACTTC
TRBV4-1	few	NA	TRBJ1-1	CASSRSPQGNTEAFF	TGCGCCAGCAGCCGTTCACCACAGGGAAACACTGAAGCTTTCTTT
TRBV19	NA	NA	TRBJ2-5	CASSPGDLKETQYF	TGTGCCAGTAGCCCAGGGGACCTTAAAGAGACCCAGTACTTC
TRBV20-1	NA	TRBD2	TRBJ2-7	CGGWGPLAGGPISYEQYF	TGCGGGGGTTGGGGGCCCCTAGCGGGAGGGCCCATCTCCTACGAGCAGTACTTC
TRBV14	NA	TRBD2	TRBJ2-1	CASSQDRLAGLNEQFF	TGTGCCAGCAGCCAAGATAGACTAGCGGGACTCAATGAGCAGTTCTTC